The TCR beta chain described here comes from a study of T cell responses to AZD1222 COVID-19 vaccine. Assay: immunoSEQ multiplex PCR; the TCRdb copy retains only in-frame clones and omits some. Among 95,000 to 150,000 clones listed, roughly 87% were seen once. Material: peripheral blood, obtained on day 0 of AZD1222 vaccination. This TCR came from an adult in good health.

CDR3 amino acids: CASSPPGPPVTEAFF. CDR3 bases: TGTGCCAGCAGTCCACCGGGACCGCCGGTCACTGAAGCTTTCTTT. V gene TRBV28 combines with J gene TRBJ1-1, with a possible D match to TRBD1 (5 bases). CDR1 MDHEN and CDR2 SYDVKM come from the germline V gene. V was shortened by 5 bases and J by 4 bases, with 17 bases between the two germline ends. The CDR3 has 15 residues.